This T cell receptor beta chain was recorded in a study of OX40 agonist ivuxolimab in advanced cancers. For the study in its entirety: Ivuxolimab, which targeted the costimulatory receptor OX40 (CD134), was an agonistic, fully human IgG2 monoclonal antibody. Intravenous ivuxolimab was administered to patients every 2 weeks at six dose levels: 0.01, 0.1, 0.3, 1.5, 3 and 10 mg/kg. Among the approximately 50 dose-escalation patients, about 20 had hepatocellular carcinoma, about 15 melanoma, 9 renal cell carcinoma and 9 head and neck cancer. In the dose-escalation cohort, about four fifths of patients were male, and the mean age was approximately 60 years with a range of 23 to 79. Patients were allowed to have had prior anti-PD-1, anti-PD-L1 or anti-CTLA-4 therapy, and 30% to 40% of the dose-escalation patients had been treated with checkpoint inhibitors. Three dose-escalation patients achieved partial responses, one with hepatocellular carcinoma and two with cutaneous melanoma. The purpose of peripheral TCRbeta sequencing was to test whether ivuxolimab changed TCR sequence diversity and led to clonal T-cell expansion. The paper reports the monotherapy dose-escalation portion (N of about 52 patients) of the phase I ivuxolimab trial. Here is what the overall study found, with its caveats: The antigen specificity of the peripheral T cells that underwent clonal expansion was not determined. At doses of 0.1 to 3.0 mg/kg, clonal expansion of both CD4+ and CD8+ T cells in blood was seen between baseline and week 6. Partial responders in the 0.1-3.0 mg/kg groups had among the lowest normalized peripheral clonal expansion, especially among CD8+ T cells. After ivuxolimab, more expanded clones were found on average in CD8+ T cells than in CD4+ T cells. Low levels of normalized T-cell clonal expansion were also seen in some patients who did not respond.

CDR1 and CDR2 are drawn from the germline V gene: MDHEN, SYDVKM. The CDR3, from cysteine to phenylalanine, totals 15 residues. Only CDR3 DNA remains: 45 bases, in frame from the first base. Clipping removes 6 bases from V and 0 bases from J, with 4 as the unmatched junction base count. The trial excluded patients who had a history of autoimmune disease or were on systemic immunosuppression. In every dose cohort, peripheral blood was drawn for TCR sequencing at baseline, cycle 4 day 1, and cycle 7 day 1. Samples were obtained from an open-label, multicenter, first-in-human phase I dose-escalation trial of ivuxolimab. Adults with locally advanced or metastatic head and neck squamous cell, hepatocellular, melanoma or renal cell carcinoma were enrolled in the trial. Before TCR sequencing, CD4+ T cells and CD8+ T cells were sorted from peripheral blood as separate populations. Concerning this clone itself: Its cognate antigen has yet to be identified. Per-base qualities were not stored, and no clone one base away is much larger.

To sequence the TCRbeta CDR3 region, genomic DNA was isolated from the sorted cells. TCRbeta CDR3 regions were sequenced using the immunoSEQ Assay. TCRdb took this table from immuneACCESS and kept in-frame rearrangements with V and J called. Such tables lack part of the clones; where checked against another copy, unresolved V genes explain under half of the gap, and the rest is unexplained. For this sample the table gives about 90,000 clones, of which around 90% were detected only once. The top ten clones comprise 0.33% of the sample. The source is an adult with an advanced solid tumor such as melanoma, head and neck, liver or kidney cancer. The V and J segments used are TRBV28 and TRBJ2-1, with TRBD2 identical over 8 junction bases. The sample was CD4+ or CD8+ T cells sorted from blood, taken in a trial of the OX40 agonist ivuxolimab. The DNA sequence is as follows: TGTGCCAGCAGCAGAAGCGGGAGCTCCTACAATGAGCAGTTCTTC. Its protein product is CASSRSGSSYNEQFF.